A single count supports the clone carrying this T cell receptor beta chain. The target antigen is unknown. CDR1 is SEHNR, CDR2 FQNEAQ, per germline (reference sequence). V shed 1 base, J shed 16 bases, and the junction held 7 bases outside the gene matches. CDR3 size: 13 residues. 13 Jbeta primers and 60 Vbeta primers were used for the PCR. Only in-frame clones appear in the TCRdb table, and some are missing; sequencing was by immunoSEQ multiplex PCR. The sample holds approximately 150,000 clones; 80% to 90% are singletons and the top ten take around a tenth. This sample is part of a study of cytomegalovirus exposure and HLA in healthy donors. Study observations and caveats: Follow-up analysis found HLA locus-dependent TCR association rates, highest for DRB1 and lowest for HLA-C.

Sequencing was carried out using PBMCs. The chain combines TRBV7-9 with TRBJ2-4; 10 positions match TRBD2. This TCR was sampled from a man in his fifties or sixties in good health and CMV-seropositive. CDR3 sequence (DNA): TGTGCCAGCAGCTTAGAGGCCGGGACTAGCGCCTACTTC. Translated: CASSLEAGTSAYF.